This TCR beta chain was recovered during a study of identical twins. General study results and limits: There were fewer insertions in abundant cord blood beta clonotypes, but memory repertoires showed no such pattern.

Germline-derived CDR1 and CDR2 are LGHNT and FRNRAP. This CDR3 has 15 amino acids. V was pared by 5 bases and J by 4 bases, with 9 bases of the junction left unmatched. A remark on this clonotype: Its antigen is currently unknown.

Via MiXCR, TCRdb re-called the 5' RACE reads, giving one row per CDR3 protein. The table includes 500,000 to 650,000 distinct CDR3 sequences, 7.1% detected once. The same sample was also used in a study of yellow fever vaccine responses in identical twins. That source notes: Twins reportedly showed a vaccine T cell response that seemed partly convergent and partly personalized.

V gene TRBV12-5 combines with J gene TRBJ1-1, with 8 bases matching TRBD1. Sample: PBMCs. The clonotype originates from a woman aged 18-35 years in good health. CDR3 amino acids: CASGPGTGLSTEAFF. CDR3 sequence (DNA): TGTGCTAGTGGTCCCGGGACAGGCCTCTCCACTGAAGCTTTCTTT.